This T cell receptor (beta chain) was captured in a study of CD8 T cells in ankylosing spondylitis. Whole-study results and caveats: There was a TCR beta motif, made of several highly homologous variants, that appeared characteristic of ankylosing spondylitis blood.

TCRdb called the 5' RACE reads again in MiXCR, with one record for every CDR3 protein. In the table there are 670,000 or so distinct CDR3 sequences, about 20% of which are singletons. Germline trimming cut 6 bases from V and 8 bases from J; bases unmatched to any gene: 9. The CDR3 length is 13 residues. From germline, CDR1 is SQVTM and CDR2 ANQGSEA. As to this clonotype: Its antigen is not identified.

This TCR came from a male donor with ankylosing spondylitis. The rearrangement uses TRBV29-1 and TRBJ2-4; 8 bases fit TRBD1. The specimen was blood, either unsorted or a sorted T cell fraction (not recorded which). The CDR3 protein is CSVSGQVRDIQYF. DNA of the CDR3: TGCAGCGTCTCGGGACAGGTTCGTGACATTCAGTACTTC.